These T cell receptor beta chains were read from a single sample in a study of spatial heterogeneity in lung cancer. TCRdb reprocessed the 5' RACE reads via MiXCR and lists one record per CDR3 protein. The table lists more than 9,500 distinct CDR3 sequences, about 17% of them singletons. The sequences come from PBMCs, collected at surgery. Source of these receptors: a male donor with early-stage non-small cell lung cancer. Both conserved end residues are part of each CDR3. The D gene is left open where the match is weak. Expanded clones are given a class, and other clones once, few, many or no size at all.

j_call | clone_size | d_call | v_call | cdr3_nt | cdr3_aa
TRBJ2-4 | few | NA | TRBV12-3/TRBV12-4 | TGTGCCAGCAGTTTAACCGGGACGCCGATTTTC | CASSLTGTPIF
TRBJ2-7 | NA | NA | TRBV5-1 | TGCGCCAGCAGCTTGGGGCTGACCGACTACGAGCAGTACTTC | CASSLGLTDYEQYF
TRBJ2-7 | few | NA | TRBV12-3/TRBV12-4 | TGTGCCAGCAGTTCGGAGGGCTACGAGCAGTACTTC | CASSSEGYEQYF
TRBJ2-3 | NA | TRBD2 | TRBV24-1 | TGTGCCACCAGTGAAAGGACTAGCGGGAGGAGCACAGATACGCAGTATTTT | CATSERTSGRSTDTQYF
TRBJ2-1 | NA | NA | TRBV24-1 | TGTGCCACCAGTGATACCTCCGGGACCTACTCCTACAATGAGCAGTTCTTC | CATSDTSGTYSYNEQFF
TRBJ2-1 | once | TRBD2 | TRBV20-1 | TGCAGTGCTAGACCGACTAGCCCCAGTTTCCACAATGAGCAGTTCTTC | CSARPTSPSFHNEQFF
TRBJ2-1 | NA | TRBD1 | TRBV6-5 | TGTGCCAGCAGAACCGCCGGGACAGGGGCCAATGAGCAGTTCTTC | CASRTAGTGANEQFF
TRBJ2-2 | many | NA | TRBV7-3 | TGTGCCAGCAGCTTAAAGACAGGTGCGGCCGGGGAGCTGTTTTTT | CASSLKTGAAGELFF
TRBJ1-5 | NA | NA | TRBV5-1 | TGCGCCAGCAGCTTGGGCACGGATCAGCCCCAGCATTTT | CASSLGTDQPQHF
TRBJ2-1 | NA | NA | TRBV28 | TGTGCCACCCGGGCTCCTTCCTACAATGAGCAGTTCTTC | CATRAPSYNEQFF
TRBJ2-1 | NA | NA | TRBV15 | TGTGCCACCAGCAAGGGGCTGAGCAATGAGCAGTTCTTC | CATSKGLSNEQFF
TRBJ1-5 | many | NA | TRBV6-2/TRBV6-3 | TGTGCCAGCAGTACCCAGGGTTTTCAGCCCCAGCATTTT | CASSTQGFQPQHF
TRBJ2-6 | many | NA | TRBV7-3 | TGTGCCAGCAGTTTCGGACAGACTGGGGCCAACGTCCTGACTTTC | CASSFGQTGANVLTF
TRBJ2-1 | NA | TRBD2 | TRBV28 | TGTGCCAGCAGTTTACTGGCTAGCGGGAGTATGAGTTTCTTC | CASSLLASGSMSFF
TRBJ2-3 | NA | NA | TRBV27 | TGTGCCAGCAGTGGGCGCCTAGGGGGTATCGGAGATACGCAGTATTTT | CASSGRLGGIGDTQYF
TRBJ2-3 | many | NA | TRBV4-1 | TGCGCCAGCAGCCAAGGTTTTACAAGGAGCACAGATACGCAGTATTTT | CASSQGFTRSTDTQYF
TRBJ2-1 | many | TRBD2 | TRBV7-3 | TGTGCCAGCAGCTTTGGGACTAGCCCCGGCAATGAGCAGTTCTTC | CASSFGTSPGNEQFF
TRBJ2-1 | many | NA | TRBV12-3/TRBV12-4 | TGTGCCAGCACTCCAGGGCAGGCCAATGAGCAGTTCTTC | CASTPGQANEQFF
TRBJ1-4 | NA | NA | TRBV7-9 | TGTGCCAGCAGCCGGGATCATGAAAAACTGTTTTTT | CASSRDHEKLFF
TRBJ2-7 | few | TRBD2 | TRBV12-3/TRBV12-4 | TGTGCCAGCAGTCCCGTGCTAGCGGGAGGGCCCCCTCAGCTTTACGAGCAGTACTTC | CASSPVLAGGPPQLYEQYF
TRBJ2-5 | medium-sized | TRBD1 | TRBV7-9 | TGTGCCAGCAGCTCAGGACAGGGGGCGAAGACCCAGTACTTC | CASSSGQGAKTQYF
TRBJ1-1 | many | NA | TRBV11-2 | TGTGCCAGCAGCGCTACAGCGAACACTGAAGCTTTCTTT | CASSATANTEAFF
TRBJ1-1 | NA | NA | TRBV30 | TGTGCCTGGAGTGTAAGAGGACGGACGAACACTGAAGCTTTCTTT | CAWSVRGRTNTEAFF
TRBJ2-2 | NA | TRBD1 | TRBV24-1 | TGTGCCACCAGTGTGGGGGACAGGGGGAGCACCGGGGAGCTGTTTTTT | CATSVGDRGSTGELFF
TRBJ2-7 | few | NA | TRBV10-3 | TGTGCCATCAGTGAGTCAGGAGGGAGCTCCGGCGAGCAGTACTTC | CAISESGGSSGEQYF
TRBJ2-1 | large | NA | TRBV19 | TGTGGAAAAGGGGTCTACAATGAGCAGTTCTTC | CGKGVYNEQFF
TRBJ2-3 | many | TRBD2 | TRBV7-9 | TGTGCCAGCAGCTTACAGGCTAGCGGTAGCACAGATACGCAGTATTTT | CASSLQASGSTDTQYF
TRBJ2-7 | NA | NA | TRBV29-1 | TGCAGCGTTGACCGGGGACGTGGAGAGCAGTACTTC | CSVDRGRGEQYF
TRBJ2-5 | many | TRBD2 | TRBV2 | TGTGCCAGCAGTGTCCGGCTAGCGGTGGAGACCCAGTACTTC | CASSVRLAVETQYF
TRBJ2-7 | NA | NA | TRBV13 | TGTGCCAGCAGCTTATTAAAGGACGAGCAGTACTTC | CASSLLKDEQYF
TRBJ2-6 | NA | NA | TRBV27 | TGTGCCAGCAGTACCGTCGAGGCGCCCTCTCTGGCTCCGGAGGCCAACGTCCTGACTTTC | CASSTVEAPSLAPEANVLTF
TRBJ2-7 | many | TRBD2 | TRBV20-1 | TGCAGTGCTAGATTACTCAGAGCGGGAAGCTACGAGCAGTACTTC | CSARLLRAGSYEQYF
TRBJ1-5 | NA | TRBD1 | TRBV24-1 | TGTGCCACCAGTGATCCCCGGACAGGGGAGAATCAGCCCCAGCATTTT | CATSDPRTGENQPQHF
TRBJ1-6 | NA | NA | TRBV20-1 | TGCAGTGCTAGAGATCCGCACAGGGAGAGTTCACCCCTCCACTTT | CSARDPHRESSPLHF
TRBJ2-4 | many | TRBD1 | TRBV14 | TGTGCCAGCAGCCCAGTTGAGGGGGCGGTAAGGCTAGCCAAAAACATTCAGTACTTC | CASSPVEGAVRLAKNIQYF
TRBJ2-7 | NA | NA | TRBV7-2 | TGTGCCAGCAGCTTCACCGGGACCCCCGCCTACGAGCAGTACTTC | CASSFTGTPAYEQYF
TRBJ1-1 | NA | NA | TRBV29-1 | TGCAGCGCCCTCGGTGGGAACACTGAAGCTTTCTTT | CSALGGNTEAFF
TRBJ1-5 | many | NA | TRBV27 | TGTGCCAGCAGTGTCGCGGCTTATAGCAATCAGCCCCAGCATTTT | CASSVAAYSNQPQHF